Presented here are 24 T cell receptor beta chains from one specimen sequenced in a study of early T cells in non-severe SARS-CoV-2 infection. Using its own MiXCR run on the 5' RACE reads, TCRdb lists one record per CDR3 protein. The data show 90,000 to 120,000 distinct CDR3 sequences, with approximately 10% seen just once and around 8% held by the top ten. The sample was whole blood. These receptors all stem from an adult who was a healthcare worker with PCR-confirmed SARS-CoV-2 infection or an uninfected control (not recorded which).

This clonotype was observed a single time. A clone one base away is much larger, so this may be a read error. The CDR3 DNA follows: TGTGCCAGAAGCTCCGACTATAAGGTGGAGACCCAGTACTTC. This translates into CARSSDYKVETQYF. The chain couples TRBV12-3 or TRBV12-4 to TRBJ2-5; perhaps TRBD2 as D (5 bases). V lost 9 bases to trimming and J lost 5 bases, with 19 bases between them. The CDR3 runs to 14 residues.

This clonotype has just a few counts. The rearrangement links TRBV29-1 to TRBJ1-1, with D possibly TRBD1 on 5 matching bases. Germline lookup yields CDR1 SQVTM and CDR2 ANQGSEA. Trimming left V 7 bases short and J 3 bases short, with 6 bases between. This CDR3 contains 10 residues. This CDR3 reads CSGGDTEAFF. The CDR3 region has the DNA TGCAGCGGGGGGGACACTGAAGCTTTCTTT.

There are many counts of this clonotype. The chain is built from TRBV4-1 and TRBJ2-7; maybe TRBD1 (5 bases). This CDR3 is 15 amino acids long. Trimming took 1 base from V and 2 from J, leaving 12 bases between them. CDR1 and CDR2 from the germline V gene are MGHRA and YSYEKL. CDR3 sequence: CASSQVEQGTYEQYF. In DNA form, the CDR3 reads TGCGCCAGCAGCCAAGTTGAGCAGGGTACCTACGAGCAGTACTTC.

The chain has TRBV7-6 and TRBJ2-7; TRBD1 matches at 11 bases. The ends lost 5 bases at V and 7 bases at J; junction bases unmatched: 4. The CDR3 totals 13 residues. Germline V gene sequence: CDR1 SGHVS, CDR2 FNYEAQ. The CDR3 is CASSAGTGGEQYF. The CDR3 DNA sequence: TGTGCCAGCAGCGCCGGGACAGGGGGGGAGCAGTACTTC.

V gene TRBV4-3 combines with J gene TRBJ2-7, with 7 bases that match TRBD1. Losses at the gene ends were 0 bases for V and 5 bases for J; bases not matched to a gene: 4. This CDR3 has 14 residues. Germline V gives CDR1 LGHNA, CDR2 YSLEER. CDR3 region: CASSQDPQGNEQYF. The CDR3, as DNA: TGCGCCAGCAGCCAAGATCCACAGGGGAACGAGCAGTACTTC.

This clonotype has at least ten counts. The chain uses TRBV6-4 and TRBJ1-1; possible D gene TRBD1, 6 bases. V gave up 6 bases and J gave up 1 base, with 9 bases separating them. The CDR3 has 13 residues. Germline CDR1 MRHNA, CDR2 SNTAGT. CDR3 loop: CASSAGANTEAFF. The CDR3 coding sequence is TGTGCCAGCAGCGCAGGGGCGAACACTGAAGCTTTCTTT.

This chain connects TRBV9 to TRBJ2-3; 14 bases agree with TRBD2. Germline lookup yields CDR1 SGDLS and CDR2 YYNGEE. The trim removed 3 bases at V and 4 bases at J, leaving 10 bases unmatched. The CDR3 spans 18 residues. CDR3 nucleotide sequence: TGTGCCAGCAGCGAGAAGGGACTAGCGGGAGATTCACCAGATACGCAGTATTTT. Its protein is CASSEKGLAGDSPDTQYF.

This clonotype was detected only a few times. V gene TRBV20-1 combines with J gene TRBJ2-2, with TRBD1 matching 9 bases. The germline V gene encodes CDR1 DFQATT and CDR2 SNEGSKA (reference sequence). V shed 4 bases, J shed 7 bases, and the junction held 7 bases outside the gene matches. The CDR3 is 14 amino acids. CDR3 nucleotide sequence: TGCAGTGCTACCTACAGGGGGCCGAGCGGGGAGCTGTTTTTT. This encodes CSATYRGPSGELFF.

The V gene is TRBV28, the J gene TRBJ2-7, with 7 bases aligning to TRBD1. The V segment lost 5 bases and the J segment 3 bases; nucleotides outside the gene matches: 10. In germline, CDR1 is MDHEN, CDR2 SYDVKM. This CDR3 is built from 15 residues. For the CDR3, the DNA is TGTGCCAGCAGTGACATCGGGACAGACGTCTACGAGCAGTACTTC. This encodes CASSDIGTDVYEQYF.

This clonotype appeared many times. The J gene is TRBJ2-4, the V gene TRBV7-2; 9 bases are shared with TRBD1. The CDR3 consists of 15 residues. From germline, CDR1 is SGHTA and CDR2 FQGNSA. The ends lost 3 bases at V and 7 bases at J; junction bases unmatched: 7. In nucleotides, the CDR3 is TGTGCCAGCAGCTTCGCCGGGACAGGGTTGAACATTCAGTACTTC. Its translation is CASSFAGTGLNIQYF.

This clonotype appeared many times. The chain joins TRBV6-6 to TRBJ2-7; D is perhaps TRBD1 (5 bases). The CDR3 length is 14 residues. Germline V gene sequence: CDR1 MNHNY, CDR2 SVGAGI (reference sequence). V lost 0 bases and J lost 1, with 7 bases in between. DNA of the CDR3: TGTGCCAGCAGTTACTCGAAGGGGTCCTACGAGCAGTACTTC. Translating gives CASSYSKGSYEQYF.

This clonotype was recorded many times. The chain recombines TRBV5-1 with TRBJ1-1, with TRBD1 identical over 8 bases. Looked up from germline, CDR1 is SGHRS and CDR2 is YFSETQ. The CDR3 spans 14 residues. Germline trimming cut 4 bases from V and 4 bases from J; bases unmatched to any gene: 6. The CDR3 sequence is CASSNGQGATEAFF. CDR3 DNA sequence: TGCGCCAGCAGCAATGGACAGGGTGCCACTGAAGCTTTCTTT.

This clonotype has just a few counts. This chain links TRBV20-1 with TRBJ2-3, with D perhaps assigned TRBD1 or TRBD2 (5 bases each). Trimming shortened V by 2 bases and J by 4 bases, and 25 bases separated the two germline ends. Germline lookup yields CDR1 DFQATT and CDR2 SNEGSKA (reference sequence). The CDR3 loop spans 18 amino acids. The CDR3 here is CSARMAQNKQGTADTQYF. The DNA for the CDR3 is TGCAGTGCTAGAATGGCCCAAAACAAACAAGGGACCGCAGATACGCAGTATTTT.

The DNA for the CDR3 is TGTGCCAGCAGTTTCATGGTCGAGACAGATACGCAGTATTTT. Translated, it gives CASSFMVETDTQYF. The chain is built from TRBV12-3 or TRBV12-4 and TRBJ2-3; D unclear. V lost 3 bases to trimming and J lost 3 bases, with 10 bases between them. The CDR3 loop spans 14 amino acids.

This clonotype was observed many times. This chain uses TRBV7-9 with TRBJ2-7; 7 nucleotides agree with TRBD1. The germline V gene has CDR1 SEHNR and CDR2 FQNEAQ (reference sequence). The CDR3 has 14 residues. The V and J ends lost 4 bases and 4 bases, in that order; junction bases with no gene match: 7. The CDR3 DNA reads as TGTGCCAGCAGCTACCCGGGACAGCCGTACGAGCAGTACTTC. Translating gives CASSYPGQPYEQYF.

Ten or more counts support this clonotype. The chain combines TRBV7-9 with TRBJ1-2; D not resolved. CDR1 and CDR2 from the germline V gene are SEHNR and FQNEAQ (reference sequence). V gave up 1 base and J gave up 9 bases, with 6 bases separating them. The CDR3 spans 11 residues. The CDR3 region is CASSLERSYTF. The CDR3 DNA is TGTGCCAGCAGCTTAGAGAGGAGCTACACCTTC.

This clonotype was observed many times. This sequence joins TRBV4-1 and TRBJ1-6; D is unresolved. This CDR3 is built from 14 residues. In germline, CDR1 is MGHRA, CDR2 YSYEKL. V lost 1 base to trimming and J lost 5 bases, with 6 bases between them. CDR3: CASSQGRNNSPLHF. DNA of the CDR3: TGCGCCAGCAGCCAAGGACGGAATAATTCACCCCTCCACTTT.

The V gene is TRBV9, the J gene TRBJ2-2; D gene unclear. Germline values: CDR1 SGDLS, CDR2 YYNGEE. This CDR3 region has 13 residues. The V gene lost 4 bases and the J gene lost 5 bases, with 9 bases spanning the gap. CDR3 sequence reads: CASSSPGTGELFF. In nucleotides, the CDR3 is TGTGCCAGCAGCTCGCCCGGTACCGGGGAGCTGTTTTTT.

This clonotype was recorded at least ten times. The V and J genes are TRBV14 and TRBJ2-1; 9 bases align to TRBD1. The CDR3 totals 15 residues. V shed 3 bases, J shed 10 bases, and the junction held 10 bases outside the gene matches. In germline, CDR1 is SGHDN, CDR2 FVKESK. Written as DNA, the CDR3 is TGTGCCAGCAGCCAGGAACAGGGGGCTGGGAGCGAGCAGTTCTTC. Translating gives CASSQEQGAGSEQFF.

The chain joins TRBV27 to TRBJ1-6; D gene unclear. CDR3 length equals 12 residues. The germline V gene has CDR1 MNHEY and CDR2 SMNVEV (reference sequence). V was cut by 5 bases and J by 7 bases, with 6 bases left in between. In DNA form, the CDR3 reads TGTGCCAGCAGTGTAACAAATTCACCCCTCCACTTT. Its translation is CASSVTNSPLHF.

V gene TRBV5-1 combines with J gene TRBJ2-1; 13 bases map to TRBD2. This CDR3 comprises 16 residues. V lost 2 bases and J lost 1; bases outside the gene matches: 0. CDR1 SGHRS and CDR2 YFSETQ come from the germline V gene. Here the CDR3 DNA reads TGCGCCAGCAGCTTACTAGCGGGAGGGTCCTACAATGAGCAGTTCTTC. Its translation is CASSLLAGGSYNEQFF.

There are a few counts of this clonotype. Germline is not matched at one junction end, which may reflect a read error. This chain links TRBV28 with TRBJ2-2, with TRBD1 matching 7 bases. This CDR3 is 19 amino acids long. The germline gives CDR1 MDHEN, CDR2 SYDVKM. This chain's CDR3 is CASSLSDRVLARRTVELFF. The CDR3 coding sequence is TGTGCCAGCAGTTTGTCTGACAGGGTTTTAGCGAGGAGGACCGTGGAGCTGTTTTTT.

This sequence joins TRBV28 and TRBJ1-2; D gene ambiguous. Germline V gene lookup returns CDR1 MDHEN and CDR2 SYDVKM. V lost 5 bases and J 2 bases, leaving 3 bases between the germline ends. This CDR3 has 11 residues. In DNA form, the CDR3 reads TGTGCCAGCAGTAACAACTATGGCTACACCTTC. It is translated as CASSNNYGYTF.

This clonotype was counted at least ten times. The chain combines TRBV7-6 with TRBJ2-3, with D perhaps matching TRBD1 (5 bases). Germline CDR1 and CDR2: SGHVS and FNYEAQ. There are 18 residues in the CDR3. V lost 1 base and J lost 2, with 19 bases in between. CDR3 in DNA: TGTGCCAGCAGCTTAGGCGGTACAGGATGGGCACACACAGATACGCAGTATTTT. Protein product: CASSLGGTGWAHTDTQYF.